This T cell receptor (beta chain) emerged from a study of healthy donors' naive CD4 and CD8 T cells. General observations from the study: Possible naive T cell homeostatic proliferation bias remained unaddressed. Roughly an eighth of CD4/CD8 propensity variance appeared explained by V, J and CDR3 charge. A reported CD4+/CD8+ bias affected most V and J genes in naive cells.

The germline V gene encodes CDR1 MNHEY and CDR2 SVGAGI. The V end was cut by 6 bases, the J end by 2 bases, with 13 bases between. The CDR3 covers 14 residues. Remarks on this clonotype: Its antigen is not identified.

TCR libraries were built from 400 to 650 ng of total RNA by linear amplification. Using its own MiXCR run on the reads, TCRdb lists one record per CDR3 protein. The sample consists of around 200,000 distinct CDR3 sequences, under 85% of them appearing once. Sequencing was done on a sample of naive CD4+ and CD8+ T cells sorted from blood, pooled from several donors. The V gene is TRBV6-5, the J gene TRBJ1-2; no reliable D call. The source of this sequence is a pool of human donors in good health; the sample pools cells from several healthy donors. The CDR3 is CASSRTAKNYGYTF. CDR3 DNA sequence: TGTGCCAGCAGCCGGACTGCCAAGAACTATGGCTACACCTTC.